What follows describes a single T cell receptor beta chain. Its binding antigen is unknown. The final CDR3 position lacks the conserved phenylalanine or tryptophan, pointing to a likely read error. The source of the sample is a study of shared clonotypes between healthy human individuals (dated by TCRdb to about 2020). In the study overall: The cohort comprised a couple of women and a few men aged 18 to 49 years. For each donor, three plates each were used for CD4 naive and CD4 memory, two plates were used for CD8 naive, and one plate was used for CD8 memory. Blood TCR repertoires of roughly five healthy adults were deeply sequenced to estimate repertoire size and the extent of clonotype sharing between individuals. Different laboratories and diverse techniques were used to prepare libraries and sequence TCR repertoires, to increase sequencing depth and limit assay-specific biases. Leukapheresis yielded between about 0.8 and 8.9 billion PBMCs per donor.

TCR CDR3 regions were amplified from genomic DNA by multiplex PCR using the deep immunoSEQ assay. Genomic DNA extracted from each cell subset was distributed evenly over all wells of several immunoSEQ 96-well plates, and each plate served as one replicate. Each replicate PCR for sorted subsets received about 0.2 ug genomic DNA, equal to about 30,000 T cell genomes. The purified libraries were quantified using a Qubit 3.0 fluorometer, sized with a Bioanalyzer 2100, and then quantified again using the KAPA Library Quantification kit. Every immunoSEQ 96-well plate was sequenced on a dedicated single-read 150-cycle Illumina NextSeq 550 flow cell. In the authors' own workflow: Because only junctional sequences without quality scores were contained in the immunoSEQ output, filtering matching that applied to full-length reads could not be performed. To assign V/J genes and CDR3, sequences were annotated against IMGT germline references using PyIR, a Python wrapper for IgBLAST v1.9. Reads were removed for weak V/J assignments (E-value above 1e-6), missing CDR3, stop codons, out-of-frame junctions, or ambiguous translated residues. V3J clonotypes were defined by identical inferred V gene, J gene, and CDR3 amino acid sequence. To compute the percentage overlap between repertoires, the number of shared unique clonotypes was divided by the size of the smaller repertoire. RTK rarefaction, the Chao1 estimator, and Recon v2.1 estimates of unobserved clonotypes were used to assess repertoire richness. OLGA was used to compute generation probabilities for all TCRbeta clonotypes that the gDNA method yielded from four donors. This immuneACCESS table, as held by TCRdb, lists in-frame sequences with V and J called but not all clones. Of the missing ones, under half trace to an unresolved V gene in checked studies; the others have no known cause. V, J and clone size are those of that table, while D and trimming were read from the DNA. Here the sample has a few million clones; just under 95% occur a single time. The leading ten clones occupy less than 2% of the sample.

CD8 naive samples were CD45RO-negative cells positively selected for CCR7, giving a CD45RA+CCR7+ population that excluded TemRA cells. Healthy HIV-negative adults with no recently reported acute infections or vaccinations were included as donors. Every donor was a Caucasian adult residing in Nashville, Tennessee, USA. Blood was collected by leukapheresis, and PBMCs were isolated by Ficoll-Histopaque density gradient centrifugation and then cryopreserved in liquid nitrogen vapor phase. Analytical flow cytometry was used to check the purity and quantity of every magnetically sorted T cell population. Each sorted fraction had its genomic DNA isolated and then quantified by UV absorbance on a Nanodrop 2000c. The CDR3 extends over 15 residues, inclusive of both ends. Left in the record is the CDR3 DNA by itself, 45 bases read in frame from the first base. CDR1 and CDR2 are drawn from the germline V gene: MGHRA, YSYEKL. The germline ends are 13 bases apart after V is trimmed by 1 base and J by 4 bases.

Points the paper makes about the study in general: Pairwise subsampling indicated that sequencing depth was expected to affect the degree of clonotype sharing among donors. Naive subsets generally had larger estimated clonotype richness than memory subsets did. Compared with non-shared clonotypes, the clonotypes found in all four sorted-subset donors had higher generation probabilities. About 5% of naive CD4, more than 3% of naive CD8, roughly 2.4% of memory CD4, and about 0.4% of memory CD8 clonotypes were shared across several donors. Only blood was sampled, and tissue TCR repertoires likely differ from those in blood. Incomplete sequencing was indicated by rarefaction of sorted-subset datasets, despite the large sequencing depth. The genetic and exposure-history diversity represented was limited by the small number of donors.

The sequenced sample consisted of naive CD8+ T cells from PBMCs. This specimen's cell subset or site label, interpreted: CD45RA+CCR7+. The V and J genes are TRBV4-1 and TRBJ1-1; the D gene lacks a confident call. The receptor's source is a man aged 18 to 30 in good health. Some clones in this sample may be carry-over from other donors' samples. The CDR3 here reads CASSQVTWGGTEAFL. The sequenced DNA is TGCGCCAGCAGCCAAGTAACCTGGGGTGGCACTGAAGCTTTCCTT.